This T cell receptor beta chain was sequenced for a study of T cell responses to AZD1222 COVID-19 vaccine. Study as a whole: Pooled together were second doses at about 4 or about 12 weeks. Points from the study as a whole: Reportedly, nearly half of unique spike TCRs recognized epitopes outside B.1.351/B.1.1.7 mutations. Females made up more of the donors, who were largely white British, and clonal diversity may have come out too low. A rise in Spike-specific TCR breadth and depth followed two AZD1222 doses.

Generated by immunoSEQ multiplex PCR, the TCRdb table keeps only in-frame clones and is missing some. This table holds roughly 99,000 clones, roughly 90% found once. Turning to this clone: Antigen specificity is unknown.

This CDR3 has 14 residues. In germline, CDR1 is SGHTA, CDR2 FQGNSA. V was pared by 7 bases and J by 2 bases, with 11 bases between. The sequence derives from an adult in good health. Material: peripheral blood, obtained on day 0 of AZD1222 vaccination. The chain joins TRBV7-2 to TRBJ2-2, with a tentative D call TRBD1 (6 bases). CDR3 amino acids: CASIPGTNTGELFF. DNA of the CDR3: TGTGCCAGCATCCCCGGGACAAACACCGGGGAGCTGTTTTTT.